One sample yielded the 11 T cell receptor beta chains listed below, sequenced in a study of glioma-infiltrating T cells. Using RNA template, CDR3s of TCR alpha and beta were amplified with iRepertoire arm-PCR. MiXCR was run by TCRdb on the multiplex PCR reads, yielding one entry per CDR3 protein. The repertoire consists of 300,000 to 450,000 distinct CDR3 sequences, with roughly 41% occurring once and the leading ten covering 9.5% to 15%. The source material was glioma tissue, nonneoplastic brain tissue, or PBMCs (not recorded which). Receptors were obtained from a human donor with low-grade glioma or glioblastoma, undergoing nonglioma brain surgery, or in good health (not recorded which).

The gene calls are TRBV4-3 and TRBJ2-7; 7 bases agree with TRBD2. Germline assignment: CDR1 LGHNA and CDR2 YSLEER. This CDR3 has 17 amino acids. V lost 1 base, J lost 2 bases, and 11 bases stayed unmatched. CDR3 region: CASSQAPRTSRTYEQYF. The DNA of the CDR3 is TGCGCCAGCAGCCAAGCTCCCCGGACTAGTAGAACCTACGAGCAGTACTTC.

A few counts support this clonotype. The J gene is TRBJ1-2, the V gene TRBV28; D is unclear. V gave up 10 bases and J gave up 0 bases, with 9 bases separating them. Germline CDR1 MDHEN, CDR2 SYDVKM. The CDR3 has 12 amino acids. This CDR3 is CAIPTPNYGYTF. In DNA form, the CDR3 reads TGTGCCATCCCGACCCCTAACTATGGCTACACCTTC.

As regards this clonotype: This may arise from a read error, as a much more abundant clone is one base away. V and J are TRBV24-1 and TRBJ2-7; 7 positions agree with TRBD1. CDR1 and CDR2 from the germline V gene are KGHDR and SFDVKD. This CDR3 comprises 15 residues. The CDR3 DNA reads as TGTGCCAGCAGTGGCTTGGACAGGAAGCTATACGAGCAGTACTTC. The encoded protein is CASSGLDRKLYEQYF.

A remark on this clonotype: This may come from a read error, since a much larger clone is one base off. The chain recombines TRBV20-1 with TRBJ1-1; unclear D gene. The CDR3 contains 13 residues. Germline lookup yields CDR1 DFQATT and CDR2 SNEGSKA (reference sequence). CDR3 amino acids: CSARASLNIEAFF. CDR3 in DNA: TGCAGTGCTAGAGCCTCACTGAACATTGAAGCTTTCTTT.

This clonotype was found many times. The chain uses TRBV27 and TRBJ2-3, with D unresolved. V was pared by 5 bases and J by 0 bases, with 9 bases between. This CDR3 comprises 14 residues. Germline CDR1 reads MNHEY; CDR2 reads SMNVEV (reference sequence). The CDR3 sequence is CASSSPTSTDTQYF. CDR3 coding DNA: TGTGCCAGCAGTAGTCCGACTAGCACAGATACGCAGTATTTT.

The chain recombines TRBV20-1 with TRBJ2-7; D is unresolved. The last part of the DNA fits TRBJ2-5 better; the J call may be wrong. CDR1 is DFQATT and CDR2 is SNEGSKA in the germline V gene (reference sequence). This CDR3 spans 13 amino acids. The CDR3 DNA sequence: TGCAGTGCTATATCCGACATGCAGGAGACCCAGTACTTC. Translation gives CSAISDMQETQYF.

The chain joins TRBV3-1 to TRBJ2-1; 7 nucleotides match TRBD2. In germline, CDR1 is LGHDT, CDR2 YNNKEL (reference sequence). This CDR3 is built from 14 residues. V was pared by 7 bases and J by 6 bases, with 9 bases of the junction left unmatched. The CDR3 sequence is CASKSRGEGNEQFF. Here the CDR3 DNA reads TGTGCCAGCAAATCACGGGGGGAGGGCAATGAGCAGTTCTTC.

The chain links TRBV19 to TRBJ1-1; a weak D match, TRBD1 (5 bases). Per the germline V gene, CDR1 is LNHDA and CDR2 is SQIVND (reference sequence). Deletions cut 6 bases from V and 1 base from J, with 21 bases between. The CDR3 has 17 residues. The CDR3, as DNA: TGTGCCAGTAGGCCGCCCGGGGACCCCGGGTGGAACACTGAAGCTTTCTTT. Its translation is CASRPPGDPGWNTEAFF.

This clonotype was seen more than once but under ten times. The chain recombines TRBV4-3 with TRBJ1-1; D might be TRBD1 (6 bases). V was clipped by 5 bases and J by 0 bases, with 13 bases between them. The CDR3 spans 15 residues. CDR1 is LGHNA, CDR2 YSLEER, per germline. The CDR3 DNA sequence: TGCGCCAGCAGCTCCCGAAGGGGGTTGAACACTGAAGCTTTCTTT. It translates to CASSSRRGLNTEAFF.

This chain uses TRBV4-3 with TRBJ1-1, with a tentative D call TRBD1 (5 bases). This CDR3 region has 16 residues. Germline V CDR1 and CDR2: LGHNA, YSLEER. Trimming stripped 0 bases from V and 1 base from J, with 12 bases between. The CDR3 DNA sequence: TGCGCCAGCAGCCAAGATTGGTTCGGGGCGAACACTGAAGCTTTCTTT. Residues: CASSQDWFGANTEAFF.

This chain links TRBV3-1 with TRBJ2-3; TRBD1 matches at 7 bases. The CDR3 is made up of 13 amino acids. Germline loops: CDR1 LGHDT, CDR2 YNNKEL (reference sequence). The J segment lost 5 bases and the V segment lost 4 bases, leaving 3 bases of the junction unmatched. CDR3 loop: CASSLTGEDTQYF. The CDR3, as DNA: TGTGCCAGCAGCCTCACAGGGGAAGATACGCAGTATTTT.